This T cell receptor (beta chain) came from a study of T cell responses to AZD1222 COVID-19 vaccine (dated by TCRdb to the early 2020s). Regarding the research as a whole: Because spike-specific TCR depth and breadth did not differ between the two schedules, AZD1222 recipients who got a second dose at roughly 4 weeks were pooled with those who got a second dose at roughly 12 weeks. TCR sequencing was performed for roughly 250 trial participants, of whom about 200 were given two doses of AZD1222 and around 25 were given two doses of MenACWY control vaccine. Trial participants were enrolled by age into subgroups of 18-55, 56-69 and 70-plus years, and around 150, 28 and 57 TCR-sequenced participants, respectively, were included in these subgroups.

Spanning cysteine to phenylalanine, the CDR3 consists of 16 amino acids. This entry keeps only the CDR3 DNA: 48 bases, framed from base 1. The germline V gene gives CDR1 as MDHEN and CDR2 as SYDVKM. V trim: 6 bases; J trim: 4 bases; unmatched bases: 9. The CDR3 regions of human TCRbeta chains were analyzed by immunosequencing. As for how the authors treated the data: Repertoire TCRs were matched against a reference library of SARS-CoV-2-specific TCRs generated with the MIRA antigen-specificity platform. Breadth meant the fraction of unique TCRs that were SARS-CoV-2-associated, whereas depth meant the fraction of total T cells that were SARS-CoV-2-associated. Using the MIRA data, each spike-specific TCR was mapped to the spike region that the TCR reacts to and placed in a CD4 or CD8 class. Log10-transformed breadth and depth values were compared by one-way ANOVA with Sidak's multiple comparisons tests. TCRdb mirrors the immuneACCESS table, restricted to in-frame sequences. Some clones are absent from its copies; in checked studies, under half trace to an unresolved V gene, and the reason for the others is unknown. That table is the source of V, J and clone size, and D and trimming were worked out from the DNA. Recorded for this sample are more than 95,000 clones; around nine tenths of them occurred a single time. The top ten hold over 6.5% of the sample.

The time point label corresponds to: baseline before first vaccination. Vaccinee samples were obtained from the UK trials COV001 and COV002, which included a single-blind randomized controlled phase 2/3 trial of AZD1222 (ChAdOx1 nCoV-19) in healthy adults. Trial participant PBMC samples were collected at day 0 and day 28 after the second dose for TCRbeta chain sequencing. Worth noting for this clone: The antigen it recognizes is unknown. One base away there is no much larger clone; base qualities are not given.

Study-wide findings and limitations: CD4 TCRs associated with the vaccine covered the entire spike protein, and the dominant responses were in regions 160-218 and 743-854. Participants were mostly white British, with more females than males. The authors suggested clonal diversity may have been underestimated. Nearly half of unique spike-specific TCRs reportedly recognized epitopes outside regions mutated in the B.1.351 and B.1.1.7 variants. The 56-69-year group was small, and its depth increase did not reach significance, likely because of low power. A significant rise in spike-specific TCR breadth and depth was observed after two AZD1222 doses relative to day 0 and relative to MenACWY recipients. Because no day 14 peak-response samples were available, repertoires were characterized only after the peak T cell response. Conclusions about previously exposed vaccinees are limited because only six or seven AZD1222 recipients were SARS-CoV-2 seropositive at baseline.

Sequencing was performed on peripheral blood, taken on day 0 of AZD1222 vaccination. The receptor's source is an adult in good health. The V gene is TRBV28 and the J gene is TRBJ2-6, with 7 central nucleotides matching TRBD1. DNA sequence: TGTGCCAGCAGCCCCGACAGGGCTGGCGGGGCCAACGTCCTGACTTTC. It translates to CASSPDRAGGANVLTF.